A single TCR beta chain is shown here with its context. Its antigen is unidentified. CDR3 length: 14 amino acids. Germline lookup yields CDR1 MDHEN and CDR2 SYDVKM. The trim removed 10 bases at V and 5 bases at J, leaving 12 bases unmatched. Assay used: immunoSEQ multiplex PCR; TCRdb lists only in-frame clones, some missing. This sample has 44,000 or so clones, with around 80% found just once. The data are from a study of T cell responses to AZD1222 COVID-19 vaccine. Study observations and caveats: Baseline antibody screening turned up just a handful of seropositive AZD1222 recipients.

The chain carries TRBV28 and TRBJ2-5; 8 bases agree with TRBD2. Here the sequenced sample was peripheral blood, taken 28 days after the second dose of the MenACWY control vaccine. This sequence originates from an adult who received the MenACWY meningococcal vaccine as a control. Here the CDR3 reads CATGGDTLSETQYF. In DNA form, the CDR3 reads TGTGCCACCGGGGGGGACACCCTCTCGGAGACCCAGTACTTC.